This entry lists 30 T cell receptor beta chains sequenced from one sample in a study of Ad26.COV2.S vaccination and SARS-CoV-2 variants. This table comes from immunoSEQ multiplex PCR, and its TCRdb copy is limited to in-frame clones, with some not included. The data contain approximately 360,000 clones, roughly 80% of them singletons. Treatment described: some 19 received Ad26.COV2.S at low or high dose, single or two shots; about five received placebo; per-sample allocation not given. On day 63 after the first injection, vaccine and placebo recipients gave samples. The sample here was peripheral blood, taken in a trial of Ad26.COV2.S vaccine versus placebo. These receptors originate from a person between 18 and 60 years old who received the Ad26.COV2.S COVID-19 vaccine or a placebo.

The V and J genes are TRBV7-9 and TRBJ2-7; D call uncertain. Trimming pared 7 bases from V and 0 bases from J, leaving 7 bases between. From germline, CDR1 is SEHNR and CDR2 FQNEAQ (reference sequence). The CDR3 is 12 residues long. This CDR3 is CASTRSSYEQYF. For the CDR3, the DNA is TGTGCCAGCACCAGGAGCTCCTACGAGCAGTACTTC. Drawing the rest from reference TRBV7-9 and TRBJ2-7, the complete variable domain is DTGVSQNPRHKITKRGQNVTFRCDPISEHNRLYWYRQTLGQGPEFLTYFQNEAQLEKSRLLSDRFSAERPKGSFSTLEIQRTEQGDSAMYLCASTRSSYEQYFGPGTRLTVT.

The chain combines TRBV5-4 with TRBJ1-2, with a possible D match to TRBD1 (5 bases). The CDR3 consists of 15 residues. The ends were cut back, 3 bases at V and 3 bases at J, with 15 bases in the middle. The germline gives CDR1 SGHNT, CDR2 YYREEE (reference sequence). CDR3 nucleotides: TGTGCCAGCAGCTCGGGGCCCCGAAGTGACTATGGCTACACCTTC. It specifies CASSSGPRSDYGYTF.

V and J are TRBV11-3 and TRBJ2-4; 10 bases line up with TRBD2. CDR1 SGHNT and CDR2 YENEEA come from the germline V gene. With V trimmed by 4 bases and J by 1 base, 7 bases remained unmatched. The CDR3 runs to 17 residues. The chain's CDR3 is CASSSLAGEGAKNIQYF. The CDR3 DNA is TGTGCCAGCAGCTCCCTAGCGGGAGAGGGGGCCAAAAACATTCAGTACTTC.

By frequency in the sample, this clone is medium-sized. The chain has TRBV7-2 and TRBJ1-1, with D perhaps TRBD1 (5 bases). Germline V gene sequence: CDR1 SGHTA, CDR2 FQGNSA. Trimming pared 5 bases from V and 0 bases from J, leaving 10 bases between. The length of the CDR3 is 14 residues. CDR3 DNA sequence: TGTGCCAGCAGCCTACAGGCATTGAACACTGAAGCTTTCTTT. It yields the protein CASSLQALNTEAFF.

This clone has just a few counts. This chain uses TRBV5-1 with TRBJ1-4, with no clear D. This CDR3 region has 18 residues. Between the trimmed V and J ends, which lost 0 bases and 4 bases, there was a span of 19 bases. Germline V gene sequence: CDR1 SGHRS, CDR2 YFSETQ. Written as DNA, the CDR3 is TGCGCCAGCAGCTTGGGCCCCCTTAGGCGGGGAAATAATGAAAAACTGTTTTTT. Protein: CASSLGPLRRGNNEKLFF.

The chain employs TRBV6-4 and TRBJ1-2; D unresolved. CDR1 MRHNA and CDR2 SNTAGT come from the germline V gene. V was clipped by 3 bases and J by 3 bases, with 20 bases between them. The CDR3 covers 17 residues. This CDR3 is CASSEIRRSVMDYGYTF. Here the CDR3 DNA reads TGTGCCAGCAGTGAAATAAGAAGGTCCGTGATGGACTATGGCTACACCTTC.

This clone was found a few times. The rearrangement links TRBV7-2 to TRBJ2-3, with a weak D call TRBD2 (5 bases). The CDR3 contains 15 residues. Trimming stripped 0 bases from V and 0 bases from J, with 7 bases between. Germline V gene data show CDR1 as SGHTA and CDR2 as FQGNSA. CDR3 sequence: CASSLAPGSTDTQYF. The CDR3 DNA reads as TGTGCCAGCAGCTTAGCGCCGGGGAGCACAGATACGCAGTATTTT.

In this sample, this clone turned up a few times. This chain joins TRBV3-1 (or the pseudogene TRBV3-2) and TRBJ1-6, with no clear D. Germline V gene data show CDR1 as LGHDT and CDR2 as YNNKEL (reference sequence). This CDR3 is built from 12 residues. V was cut by 1 base and J by 19 bases, with 14 bases left in between. DNA for the CDR3: TGTGCCAGCAGCCAAGGGACGGCAGTACAGCACTTT. Residues: CASSQGTAVQHF.

V is TRBV24-1 and J is TRBJ1-6; D unclear. V was trimmed by 2 bases and J by 14 bases, leaving 18 bases between them. CDR1 and CDR2 from the germline V gene are KGHDR and SFDVKD. This CDR3 is built from 15 residues. CDR3 sequence (DNA): TGTGCCACCAGTGATTGCATTTACGACGGGTGTGCCCTCCACTTT. Amino acid sequence: CATSDCIYDGCALHF.

J is TRBJ2-7 and V is TRBV10-1, with 11 positions matching TRBD2. CDR1 WNHNN and CDR2 SYGVQD come from the germline V gene (reference sequence). The ends lost 4 bases at V and 5 bases at J; junction bases unmatched: 7. The CDR3 length is 15 residues. Written as DNA, the CDR3 is TGCGCCAGCAGTGTCGGGACTAGCGGCGGGGACGAGCAGTACTTC. The encoded protein is CASSVGTSGGDEQYF.

The J gene is TRBJ2-7, the V gene TRBV27; the D is unclear. CDR3 length: 13 residues. V gave up 3 bases and J gave up 0 bases, with 6 bases separating them. Per germline, CDR1 MNHEY and CDR2 SMNVEV (reference sequence). The CDR3 bases are TGTGCCAGCAGTTTTGGGTTCTCCTACGAGCAGTACTTC. This encodes CASSFGFSYEQYF.

This rearrangement joins TRBV2 to TRBJ2-6, with D possibly TRBD2 on 5 matching bases. V was pared by 7 bases and J by 0 bases, with 13 bases between. CDR1 is SNHLY, CDR2 FYNNEI, per germline. The CDR3 sequence is 16 residues long. CDR3 residues: CASTRTGNSGANVLTF. CDR3 nucleotide sequence: TGTGCCAGCACCAGGACTGGAAACTCTGGGGCCAACGTCCTGACTTTC.

This chain connects TRBV6-5 to TRBJ1-2; 9 bases match TRBD1. Germline V lookup: CDR1 MNHEY, CDR2 SVGAGI. The CDR3 runs to 15 residues. Losses at the gene ends were 5 bases for V and 5 bases for J; bases not matched to a gene: 9. The CDR3: CASSPIDRGWYGYTF. The CDR3 region has the DNA TGTGCCAGCAGTCCAATAGACAGGGGGTGGTATGGCTACACCTTC.

The V gene is TRBV25-1, the J gene TRBJ2-2; D perhaps matches TRBD1 (6 bases). This CDR3 region has 17 residues. V was pared by 4 bases and J by 6 bases, with 21 bases between. CDR1 MGHDK and CDR2 SYGVNS come from the germline V gene. CDR3 amino acids: CASSVDQNRVGAGELFF. DNA of the CDR3: TGTGCCAGCAGTGTCGACCAGAACAGGGTGGGCGCCGGGGAGCTGTTTTTT. The full variable domain, its missing parts supplied by reference TRBV25-1 and TRBJ2-2, is EADIYQTPRYLVIGTGKKITLECSQTMGHDKMYWYQQDPGMELHLIHYSYGVNSTEKGDLSSESTVSRIRTEHFPLTLESARPSHTSQYLCASSVDQNRVGAGELFFGEGSRLTVL.

V usage is TRBV6-6 and J usage is TRBJ2-3; D ambiguous. V lost 0 bases, J lost 5 bases, and 3 bases lay in between. CDR3 length equals 12 residues. Germline V CDR1 and CDR2: MNHNY, SVGAGI (reference sequence). CDR3 DNA: TGTGCCAGCAGTTACTCGAAAGATACGCAGTATTTT. As protein: CASSYSKDTQYF.

J is TRBJ1-4 and V is TRBV30; D not certain. V lost 5 bases and J lost 5, with 3 bases in between. Germline V CDR1 and CDR2: GTSNPN, SVGIG (reference sequence). There are 10 residues in the CDR3. The DNA of the CDR3 is TGTGCCTGGGGAAATGAAAAACTGTTTTTT. Amino acids: CAWGNEKLFF.

The chain has TRBV19 and TRBJ2-3, with 9 positions matching TRBD2. This CDR3 has 13 amino acids. The junction had 1 base not matched to a gene; V was cut back by 3 bases and J by 6 bases. The germline gives CDR1 LNHDA, CDR2 SQIVND (reference sequence). The CDR3, as DNA: TGTGCCAGTAGTATTGCGGGGGGGGATACGCAGTATTTT. Translated: CASSIAGGDTQYF. The complete variable domain, with remaining parts taken from reference TRBV19 and TRBJ2-3, reads DGGITQSPKYLFRKEGQNVTLSCEQNLNHDAMYWYRQDPGQGLRLIYYSQIVNDFQKGDIAEGYSVSREKKESFPLTVTSAQKNPTAFYLCASSIAGGDTQYFGPGTRLTVL.

The V gene is TRBV27, the J gene TRBJ2-1; D unclear. The V end lost 1 base, the J end lost 7 bases, and 8 bases lay between the germline ends. The CDR3 is 13 residues long. Germline values: CDR1 MNHEY, CDR2 SMNVEV (reference sequence). In nucleotides, the CDR3 is TGTGCCAGCAGTTTATACCTTGGGAATGAGCAGTTCTTC. Translating gives CASSLYLGNEQFF.

The chain couples TRBV5-1 to TRBJ2-7; TRBD2 is a possible D gene (5 bases). Trimming shortened V by 1 base and J by 2 bases, and 13 bases separated the two germline ends. The CDR3 loop spans 15 amino acids. Germline V gene sequence: CDR1 SGHRS, CDR2 YFSETQ. CDR3 coding DNA: TGCGCCAGCAGCTTGTTGGTGAGGGAGCCCTACGAGCAGTACTTC. The encoded protein is CASSLLVREPYEQYF.

The V gene is TRBV6-6, the J gene TRBJ2-1; D remains unclear. The germline CDR1 and CDR2 sequences are MNHNY and SVGAGI (reference sequence). V was pared by 2 bases and J by 6 bases, with 5 bases between. This CDR3 contains 12 residues. The CDR3 DNA reads TGTGCCAGCAGTTACAGCCCCAATGAGCAGTTCTTC. Protein product: CASSYSPNEQFF.

This clone was found a few times. The chain uses TRBV19 and TRBJ1-5, with D maybe TRBD1 (6 bases). Trimming cost V 4 bases and J 4 bases, with 11 bases left between them. The germline V gene encodes CDR1 LNHDA and CDR2 SQIVND (reference sequence). The CDR3 has 14 residues. The CDR3 spells CASSRGGLNQPQHF. The CDR3 nucleotides read TGTGCCAGTAGTAGAGGGGGGTTGAATCAGCCCCAGCATTTT.

J is TRBJ2-2 and V is TRBV9, with D tentatively TRBD2 (5 bases). The germline V gene has CDR1 SGDLS and CDR2 YYNGEE. Trimming shortened V by 3 bases and J by 8 bases, and 17 bases separated the two germline ends. This CDR3 is 15 amino acids long. The CDR3 sequence: CASSGDGVRRGELFF. The CDR3 DNA is TGTGCCAGCAGCGGAGACGGGGTCCGGAGGGGGGAGCTGTTTTTT.

The chain links TRBV7-2 to TRBJ2-3; 7 bases line up with TRBD1. Germline V CDR1 and CDR2: SGHTA, FQGNSA. With V trimmed by 5 bases and J by 6 bases, 14 bases remained unmatched. The CDR3 runs to 16 residues. The CDR3 here is CASSPQGPLFVDTQYF. In DNA form, the CDR3 reads TGTGCCAGCAGCCCACAGGGGCCACTCTTTGTGGATACGCAGTATTTT. Variable domain in full (rest from reference TRBV7-2 and TRBJ2-3): GAGVSQSPSNKVTEKGKDVELRCDPISGHTALYWYRQSLGQGLEFLIYFQGNSAPDKSGLPSDRFSAERTGGSVSTLTIQRTQQEDSAVYLCASSPQGPLFVDTQYFGPGTRLTVL.

V gene TRBV28 combines with J gene TRBJ2-3; D is undetermined. The germline V and J ends were trimmed by 7 bases and 8 bases, with 16 bases remaining between them. CDR1 MDHEN and CDR2 SYDVKM come from the germline V gene. The CDR3 loop spans 13 amino acids. The CDR3: CASMLDPGGTQYF. In DNA form, the CDR3 reads TGTGCCAGCATGCTGGACCCCGGTGGTACGCAGTATTTT.

J is TRBJ1-3 and V is TRBV6-5; the D is unclear. The V gene's germline CDR1 is MNHEY and CDR2 SVGAGI. The length of the CDR3 is 13 residues. Trimming removed 11 bases at V and 0 bases at J, with 11 bases between. Here the CDR3 reads CAGGLSSGNTIYF. The CDR3 DNA sequence: TGTGCCGGAGGTCTGAGCTCTGGAAACACCATATATTTT.

The chain employs TRBV6-5 and TRBJ1-5; maybe TRBD1 (5 bases). CDR3 length: 13 amino acids. V was pared by 6 bases and J by 4 bases, with 10 bases between. Germline-derived CDR1 and CDR2 are MNHEY and SVGAGI. The CDR3 DNA reads TGTGCCAGCAGGTTCGGGGGGAATCAGCCCCAGCATTTT. This translates into CASRFGGNQPQHF.

The gene calls are TRBV5-4 and TRBJ2-2; D remains ambiguous. The CDR3 has 12 residues. V dropped 1 base and J dropped 5 bases, with 3 bases sitting between them. CDR1 and CDR2 from the germline V gene are SGHNT and YYREEE (reference sequence). CDR3 amino acids: CASSLTTGELFF. The CDR3 DNA reads as TGTGCCAGCAGCTTGACGACCGGGGAGCTGTTTTTT.

The rearrangement links TRBV9 to TRBJ2-1; TRBD2 agrees at 11 bases. The CDR3 covers 15 residues. V dropped 2 bases and J dropped 10; count of bases not matched to a gene: 8. CDR1 is SGDLS and CDR2 is YYNGEE in the germline V gene. The CDR3 is CASSVRGTSGLEQFF. The CDR3 coding sequence is TGTGCCAGCAGCGTGAGGGGGACTAGCGGATTGGAGCAGTTCTTC.

This clone was detected a few times. The chain employs TRBV7-9 and TRBJ1-2, with D possibly being TRBD1 (6 bases). CDR3 length: 12 residues. Trimming pared 8 bases from V and 6 bases from J, leaving 13 bases between. Germline values: CDR1 SEHNR, CDR2 FQNEAQ (reference sequence). The CDR3 here is CASSVNRDGYTF. The CDR3 nucleotides are TGTGCCAGCTCGGTAAACAGGGATGGCTACACCTTC.

The CDR3 DNA reads as TGTGCCAGCAGCTTGGGACAGCCTAACTATGGCTACACCTTC. This codes for CASSLGQPNYGYTF. The chain joins TRBV5-5 to TRBJ1-2, with a weak D call TRBD1 (5 bases). V lost 0 bases and J lost 0, with 6 bases in between. The germline V gene has CDR1 SGHKS and CDR2 YYEKEE (reference sequence). This CDR3 is 14 amino acids long.